These 22 T cell receptor beta chains came from one sample sequenced in a study of cytomegalovirus exposure and HLA in healthy donors. The study ran its PCR with 60 Vbeta and 13 Jbeta primers. TCRdb keeps only in-frame clones here, not all; method: immunoSEQ multiplex PCR. Here the sample spans about 180,000 clones, 75% to 80% being singletons. Sequencing input: PBMCs. These receptors originate from a man in his forties in good health and CMV-seropositive.

The V and J genes are TRBV14 and TRBJ2-3; the D is unclear. This CDR3 has 14 residues. Trimming pared 4 bases from V and 1 base from J, leaving 9 bases between. Germline lookup yields CDR1 SGHDN and CDR2 FVKESK. CDR3 loop: CASSPALGTDTQYF. The CDR3 nucleotides read TGTGCCAGCAGCCCAGCGTTGGGCACAGATACGCAGTATTTT.

The chain is built from TRBV7-2 and TRBJ1-2; 9 bases line up with TRBD1. V was clipped by 4 bases and J by 5 bases; unmatched bases: 20. The CDR3 loop spans 19 amino acids. In germline, CDR1 is SGHTA, CDR2 FQGNSA. As DNA, the CDR3 is TGTGCCAGCAGCTCCGGGACAGGGTTTCGGATTCAGATTGAATATGGCTACACCTTC. Translation: CASSSGTGFRIQIEYGYTF.

V is TRBV6-5 and J is TRBJ2-1; weak D call: TRBD2 (6 bases). The CDR3 is 14 residues long. Trimming pared 5 bases from V and 12 bases from J, leaving 20 bases between. In germline, CDR1 is MNHEY, CDR2 SVGAGI. The CDR3 sequence is CASSTGDEPPSQFF. The DNA for the CDR3 is TGTGCCAGCAGTACGGGGGACGAGCCCCCCTCGCAGTTCTTC.

This clone was seen a handful of times. The V call is TRBV25-1, the J call TRBJ2-7; D not resolved. V was pared by 3 bases and J by 4 bases, with 13 bases between. CDR1 is MGHDK, CDR2 SYGVNS, per germline. The CDR3 length is 14 residues. The CDR3 DNA follows: TGTGCCAGCAGTGACCATCTAACGAGTTACGAGCAGTACTTC. Protein product: CASSDHLTSYEQYF.

V and J are TRBV2 and TRBJ1-2, with 11 positions matching TRBD1. Germline V gene sequence: CDR1 SNHLY, CDR2 FYNNEI. The CDR3 runs 17 residues. With V trimmed by 1 base and J by 0 bases, 4 bases remained unmatched. This CDR3 reads CASSEGWTGGPNYGYTF. DNA of the CDR3: TGTGCCAGCAGTGAAGGGTGGACAGGGGGCCCTAACTATGGCTACACCTTC.

The chain carries TRBV11-3 and TRBJ2-4, with TRBD1 matching 7 bases. V gave up 1 base and J gave up 6 bases; unmatched junction bases: 3. The CDR3 is 14 amino acids. Germline V lookup: CDR1 SGHNT, CDR2 YENEEA. For the CDR3, the DNA is TGTGCCAGCAGCTTAGGACAGGGATTAAACATTCAGTACTTC. Its translation is CASSLGQGLNIQYF.

This clone has a single count. This chain uses TRBV7-2 with TRBJ1-5; D remains unclear. The V gene's germline CDR1 is SGHTA and CDR2 FQGNSA. The CDR3 contains 15 residues. Trimming cost V 5 bases and J 2 bases, with 13 bases left between them. In nucleotides, the CDR3 is TGTGCCAGCAGCGCCCCGGGGTGGGGCAATCAGCCCCAGCATTTT. Translating it yields CASSAPGWGNQPQHF.

This sequence joins TRBV5-5 and TRBJ2-1; TRBD1 is a possible D gene (5 bases). Trimming stripped 1 base from V and 2 bases from J, with 10 bases between. The CDR3 consists of 15 residues. Germline V gene lookup returns CDR1 SGHKS and CDR2 YYEKEE (reference sequence). CDR3 loop: CASSLNWGPYNEQFF. As DNA, the CDR3 is TGTGCCAGCAGCTTGAACTGGGGCCCCTACAATGAGCAGTTCTTC.

CDR3 bases: TGTGCCAGCGCTGGGGCACTAGCGGGAGACACTGAGCAGTTCTTC. Translation: CASAGALAGDTEQFF. The chain links TRBV27 to TRBJ2-1, with 11 bases fitting TRBD2. V was clipped by 8 bases and J by 9 bases; unmatched bases: 12. The germline CDR1 and CDR2 sequences are MNHEY and SMNVEV (reference sequence). The CDR3 sequence is 15 residues long.

CDR3 sequence reads: CASSRGGTGVYEQYF. The CDR3, as DNA: TGTGCCAGCAGCAGAGGCGGGACAGGGGTCTACGAGCAGTACTTC. This chain joins TRBV9 and TRBJ2-7; 10 positions match TRBD1. Trimming cost V 4 bases and J 3 bases; bases outside gene matches: 7. The germline V gene encodes CDR1 SGDLS and CDR2 YYNGEE. This CDR3 has 15 residues.

The V call is TRBV11-1, the J call TRBJ2-3, with 8 bases fitting TRBD2. This CDR3 region has 15 residues. Germline V gene data show CDR1 as SGHAT and CDR2 as FQDESV (reference sequence). V lost 5 bases and J lost 2; bases outside the gene matches: 6. CDR3 coding DNA: TGTGCCAGCAGCCAAAGCGGGAGAAACACAGATACGCAGTATTTT. Its translation: CASSQSGRNTDTQYF.

The chain employs TRBV11-2 and TRBJ2-1; 13 bases align to TRBD2. V trimming: 5 bases; J trimming: 9 bases; junction bases outside the gene matches: 10. The CDR3 is 16 residues long. Germline CDR1 reads SGHAT; CDR2 reads FQNNGV. The CDR3 region is CASSPQLAGGPLEQFF. The DNA of the CDR3 is TGTGCCAGCAGCCCACAACTAGCGGGAGGGCCTCTTGAGCAGTTCTTC.

The chain uses TRBV2 and TRBJ2-3; 11 bases match TRBD2. The V gene's germline CDR1 is SNHLY and CDR2 FYNNEI. V was clipped by 6 bases and J by 1 base; unmatched bases: 3. The CDR3 length is 15 residues. CDR3 region: CASRVAGGGTDTQYF. The CDR3, as DNA: TGTGCCAGCAGGGTAGCGGGAGGGGGCACAGATACGCAGTATTTT.

This clone was found a few times. Sequence at one end of the junction differs from germline and may be a read error. The chain uses TRBV2 and TRBJ2-6; 9 nucleotides match TRBD1. This CDR3 is built from 18 residues. Germline V gives CDR1 SNHLY, CDR2 FYNNEI. CDR3 loop: CASSDWGQGSSGANGLTF. CDR3 sequence (DNA): TGTGCCAGCAGTGATTGGGGACAGGGAAGCTCTGGGGCCAACGGCCTGACTTTC.

In this sample, this clone turned up once. The chain combines TRBV11-2 with TRBJ2-5, with D maybe TRBD1 (5 bases). Germline V gene sequence: CDR1 SGHAT, CDR2 FQNNGV. V was shortened by 4 bases and J by 4 bases, with 19 bases between the two germline ends. The length of the CDR3 is 16 residues. This CDR3 reads CASSYAVTGARETQYF. The CDR3, as DNA: TGTGCCAGCAGCTACGCCGTTACAGGCGCAAGAGAGACCCAGTACTTC. Based on the CDR3 plus reference TRBV11-2 and TRBJ2-5, the full variable domain is EAGVAQSPRYKIIEKRQSVAFWCNPISGHATLYWYQQILGQGPKLLIQFQNNGVVDDSQLPKDRFSAERLKGVDSTLKIQPAKLEDSAVYLCASSYAVTGARETQYFGPGTRLLVL.

A few counts support this clone. The chain is built from TRBV5-1 and TRBJ2-1; a possible D gene is TRBD1 (6 bases). Trimming took off 0 bases at V and 0 bases at J, with 7 bases between the two ends. Germline loops: CDR1 SGHRS, CDR2 YFSETQ. This CDR3 spans 15 amino acids. The CDR3 DNA reads TGCGCCAGCAGCTTGGCAGGGGACTCCTACAATGAGCAGTTCTTC. Translation: CASSLAGDSYNEQFF.

The chain has TRBV2 and TRBJ1-5; 7 nucleotides align to TRBD1. The CDR3 is 15 residues long. Germline V gene sequence: CDR1 SNHLY, CDR2 FYNNEI. V lost 4 bases and J lost 0; bases outside the gene matches: 3. The CDR3 protein is CASSGGQISNQPQHF. The CDR3 DNA sequence: TGTGCCAGCAGTGGGGGACAGATTAGCAATCAGCCCCAGCATTTT.

The chain joins TRBV19 to TRBJ1-2; D not resolved. Trimming pared 7 bases from V and 0 bases from J, leaving 15 bases between. The CDR3 spans 15 residues. Germline lookup yields CDR1 LNHDA and CDR2 SQIVND (reference sequence). DNA for the CDR3: TGTGCCAGTACCACCGCCATGAGAACTAACTATGGCTACACCTTC. Its protein is CASTTAMRTNYGYTF.

This CDR3 reads CASSEALTAGSNQPQHF. In DNA, the CDR3 is TGTGCCAGCAGTGAAGCCCTGACAGCCGGGAGCAATCAGCCCCAGCATTTT. V usage is TRBV6-1 and J usage is TRBJ1-5, with a weak D call TRBD1 (5 bases). Trimming pared 0 bases from V and 1 base from J, leaving 13 bases between. The CDR3 is 17 residues long. Germline-derived CDR1 and CDR2 are MNHNS and SASEGT.

This clone occurred once. The chain employs TRBV4-2 and TRBJ2-2; 9 bases fit TRBD1. Trimming cost V 3 bases and J 13 bases; bases outside gene matches: 3. This CDR3 comprises 12 residues. Germline-derived CDR1 and CDR2 are LGHNA and YNFKEQ. In DNA form, the CDR3 reads TGTGCCAGCAGCCACGACAGGGGGTTGCTGTTTTTT. This sequence encodes CASSHDRGLLFF.

The chain joins TRBV5-4 to TRBJ2-5; the match to TRBD1 covers 11 bases. The V and J ends lost 3 bases and 4 bases, in that order; junction bases with no gene match: 11. Germline CDR1 reads SGHNT; CDR2 reads YYREEE (reference sequence). The CDR3 has 17 amino acids. CDR3: CASSWSYGQGARETQYF. The CDR3 DNA is TGTGCCAGCAGCTGGTCGTATGGACAGGGGGCCCGAGAGACCCAGTACTTC.

The chain uses TRBV5-1 and TRBJ2-4, with D perhaps matching TRBD1 (5 bases). CDR1 is SGHRS, CDR2 YFSETQ, per germline. The CDR3 is 13 residues long. Trimming took 1 base from V and 7 from J, leaving 9 bases between them. CDR3 sequence reads: CASSLLTANIQYF. DNA of the CDR3: TGCGCCAGCAGCTTGCTGACAGCCAACATTCAGTACTTC.